These 13 T cell receptor beta chains were all obtained from the same sample, sequenced in a study of early T cells in non-severe SARS-CoV-2 infection. TCRdb re-derived calls from the 5' RACE reads in MiXCR, one entry per CDR3 protein. Of some 26,000 distinct CDR3 sequences listed, around 4.8% were seen once; the top ten hold roughly 6.7%. Sequencing input: whole blood. The source is an adult who was a healthcare worker with PCR-confirmed SARS-CoV-2 infection or an uninfected control (not recorded which).

This clonotype counts as medium-sized. This chain links TRBV20-1 with TRBJ1-1; D is ambiguous. Germline lookup yields CDR1 DFQATT and CDR2 SNEGSKA (reference sequence). There are 12 residues in the CDR3. Trimming cost V 5 bases and J 0 bases, with 7 bases left between them. CDR3 nucleotides: TGCAGTGCTGATATTATGAACACTGAAGCTTTCTTT. Its translation is CSADIMNTEAFF.

The chain joins TRBV20-1 to TRBJ1-1, with TRBD1 matching 10 bases. The V and J ends lost 5 bases and 5 bases, in that order; junction bases with no gene match: 8. Germline assignment: CDR1 DFQATT and CDR2 SNEGSKA (reference sequence). The CDR3 covers 14 residues. The CDR3 DNA sequence: TGCAGTGCTTTCGGACAGGGGGGTGATACTGAAGCTTTCTTT. Amino acids: CSAFGQGGDTEAFF.

This clonotype was seen a few times. This chain links TRBV18 with TRBJ2-3; D uncertain. This CDR3 has 16 amino acids. Trimming cost V 5 bases and J 3 bases, with 18 bases left between them. Germline lookup yields CDR1 KGHSH and CDR2 LQKENI. DNA for the CDR3: TGTGCCAGCTCATCCACGACCGGAATGGTGACAGATACGCAGTATTTT. It specifies CASSSTTGMVTDTQYF.

This clonotype was seen repeatedly, ten times or more. The rearrangement uses TRBV7-2 and TRBJ1-1, with unresolved D. CDR1 and CDR2 (germline): SGHTA, FQGNSA. Deletions cut 5 bases from V and 1 base from J, with 8 bases between. The CDR3 extends over 13 amino acids. The CDR3 bases are TGTGCCAGCAGCAGACGACCGAACACTGAAGCTTTCTTT. This codes for CASSRRPNTEAFF.

This clonotype was observed at least ten times. V is TRBV7-9 and J is TRBJ2-7, with TRBD2 as a possible D gene (6 bases). This CDR3 region has 14 residues. Germline lookup yields CDR1 SEHNR and CDR2 FQNEAQ (reference sequence). Trimming took 3 bases from V and 2 from J, leaving 11 bases between them. The chain's CDR3 is CASSFGGETYEQYF. The CDR3 DNA sequence: TGTGCCAGCAGCTTTGGCGGGGAGACCTACGAGCAGTACTTC.

CDR3 amino acids: CASSPMTAPGTGELFF. The CDR3 DNA sequence: TGTGCCAGCTCACCCATGACTGCCCCGGGCACCGGGGAGCTGTTTTTT. The chain combines TRBV18 with TRBJ2-2, with D uncertain. The CDR3 is made up of 16 amino acids. V gave up 3 bases and J gave up 4 bases, with 15 bases separating them. Germline loops: CDR1 KGHSH, CDR2 LQKENI.

The chain combines TRBV20-1 with TRBJ2-1, with TRBD2 identical over 9 bases. Germline values: CDR1 DFQATT, CDR2 SNEGSKA (reference sequence). This CDR3 contains 14 residues. The V gene end was trimmed by 4 bases and the J gene end by 5 bases; junction bases not matched to a gene: 6. CDR3 sequence reads: CSANPGLANNEQFF. In DNA form, the CDR3 reads TGCAGTGCTAATCCGGGACTAGCAAACAATGAGCAGTTCTTC.

This clonotype appeared many times. The V and J genes are TRBV10-2 and TRBJ1-6; no clear D gene. CDR1 is WSHSY and CDR2 is SAAADI in the germline V gene. V shed 4 bases and J shed 4 bases, with 5 bases lying between them. The CDR3 consists of 13 residues. CDR3 coding DNA: TGCGCCAGCAGTGCGGAGTATAATTCACCCCTCCACTTT. As protein: CASSAEYNSPLHF.

The genes are TRBV12-3 or TRBV12-4 and TRBJ2-1, with D unresolved. The CDR3 runs to 13 residues. Trimming shortened V by 7 bases and J by 0 bases, and 7 bases separated the two germline ends. CDR3 in amino acids: CASKLRSYNEQFF. The CDR3 DNA sequence: TGTGCCAGCAAACTACGCTCCTACAATGAGCAGTTCTTC.

The chain has TRBV27 and TRBJ1-2; 8 bases agree with TRBD1. Trimming at V came to 6 bases and at J to 4 bases, leaving 7 bases not matched to a gene. CDR3 length: 14 amino acids. CDR1 MNHEY and CDR2 SMNVEV come from the germline V gene (reference sequence). As DNA, the CDR3 is TGTGCCAGCAGCCGAATCACAGGGGGCTATGGCTACACCTTC. Encoded protein: CASSRITGGYGYTF.

This clonotype was detected many times. In DNA form, the CDR3 reads TGTGCCAGCAGCTTCTCGGGGGCCCGCGCACGGGATACGCAGTATTTT. This codes for CASSFSGARARDTQYF. The chain joins TRBV5-4 to TRBJ2-3, with D perhaps being TRBD1 or TRBD2 (6 bases each). Germline values: CDR1 SGHNT, CDR2 YYREEE (reference sequence). This CDR3 region has 16 residues. V dropped 2 bases and J dropped 6 bases, with 19 bases sitting between them.

There are a few counts of this clonotype. This chain uses TRBV6-5 with TRBJ2-2; a possible D gene is TRBD1 (7 bases). This CDR3 region has 16 residues. V gave up 5 bases and J gave up 5 bases, with 18 bases separating them. Germline V lookup: CDR1 MNHEY, CDR2 SVGAGI. The CDR3 coding sequence is TGTGCCAGCAGTACCAGGACAGGAGGGAAAACCGGGGAGCTGTTTTTT. This gives the protein CASSTRTGGKTGELFF.

Concerning this clonotype: No conserved phenylalanine or tryptophan is present at the end of the CDR3, so a read error is the likely explanation. The limits of the CDR3 on the DNA are not certain, so only TCRdb's listed CDR3 is given. The CDR3: CASSLWDRDV. The genes are TRBV10-1 and TRBJ1-3; TRBD1 is the table's D call, not checked against the DNA. Both ends counted, the CDR3 spans 10 residues. From germline, CDR1 is WNHNN and CDR2 SYGVQD (reference sequence).